This entry is about one T cell receptor beta chain. Participants were aged roughly 18 to 95 years, lived in about two dozen US areas, and enrolled virtually. Resolution of symptoms, clearance, or two negative PCRs was present in recovered Cohort 3 donors. The sample comes from a study of blood T cell repertoires in COVID-19. Turning to the study itself: PBMCs, B-cell-depleted T cells, or T cells provided the cDNA or gDNA that made up the material.

The CDR3 runs to 13 residues. V lost 1 base to trimming and J lost 5 bases, with 8 bases between them. As processed by the authors: Estimation of nucleated cell counts was performed using reference gene primer amplification. The data were produced by immunoSEQ multiplex PCR, yet TCRdb's version contains in-frame clones alone and is incomplete. V, J and clone size reflect that table, while D and trimming were determined from the DNA. The top ten clones hold 10% to 12% of a sample with over 120,000 clones, about 90% of them seen once. The receptor was isolated from a man aged 55 to 70 who had recovered from COVID-19. The sequenced sample was PBMCs or T cells enriched from blood (not recorded which). This rearrangement joins TRBV12-3 or TRBV12-4 to TRBJ1-2; D ambiguous. The CDR3 spells CASSLGQVYGYTF. CDR3 nucleotides: TGTGCCAGCAGTTTAGGGCAGGTTTATGGCTACACCTTC.